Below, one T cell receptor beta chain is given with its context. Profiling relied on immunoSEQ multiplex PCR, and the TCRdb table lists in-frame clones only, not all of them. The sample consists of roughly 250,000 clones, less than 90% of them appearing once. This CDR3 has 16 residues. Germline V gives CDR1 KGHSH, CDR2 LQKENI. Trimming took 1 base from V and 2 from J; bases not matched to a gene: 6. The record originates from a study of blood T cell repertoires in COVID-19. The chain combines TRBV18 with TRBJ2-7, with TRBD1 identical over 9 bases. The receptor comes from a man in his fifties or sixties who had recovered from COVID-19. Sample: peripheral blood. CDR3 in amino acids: CASSPLSGTGTYEQYF. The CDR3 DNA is TGTGCCAGCTCACCACTCTCCGGGACAGGGACCTACGAGCAGTACTTC.